This T cell receptor beta chain was recorded in a study of control samples from healthy donors and cancer patients (dated by TCRdb to between 2020 and 2021). Reading from cysteine to phenylalanine, the CDR3 counts 16 amino acids. Only the CDR3 part of the read is kept: 48 bases, read in frame from the first base. V is trimmed back by 6 bases and J by 3 bases, and the junction contains 9 bases that no gene match accounts for. Per the germline V gene, SGHTA is the CDR1 and FQGNSA is the CDR2. The table lists this clone with a count of one. Its target antigen remains unknown. Base qualities are not at hand, and no much larger clone is one base apart. Libraries were constructed by the immunoSEQ multiplex PCR assay. TCRdb carries this immuneACCESS record with in-frame sequences only. Its versions omit some clonotypes, under half of them owing to an unresolved V gene in the studies checked, with the rest unexplained. Across this sample there are tens of thousands of clones, with 70% to 80% seen only once. Less than 25% of the sample is in the top ten clones.

This receptor chain uses TRBV7-2 and TRBJ1-5; 9 junctional bases match TRBD1. Input material: PBMCs. This clonotype originated in a man in his 60s with head and neck cancer. The sequenced DNA: TGTGCCAGCAGTCCGGGGGGACAGGGCCTCAATCAGCCCCAGCATTTT. It encodes CASSPGGQGLNQPQHF.